These 10 T cell receptor beta chains came from one sample sequenced in a study of cytotoxic CD8 clonotypes in ibrutinib-treated CLL. Clones were sequenced by immunoSEQ multiplex PCR, and TCRdb holds only the in-frame ones, with some missing. The sample holds about 300,000 clones, roughly 76% seen once. The sample in question was PBMCs, obtained at disease progression, from a patient treated with ibrutinib. These receptors were collected from a human donor with chronic lymphocytic leukemia.

This clone has more than one count but fewer than ten. The chain carries TRBV7-2 and TRBJ2-3; 10 bases match TRBD2. Germline-derived CDR1 and CDR2 are SGHTA and FQGNSA. The CDR3 covers 17 residues. With V trimmed by 1 base and J by 7 bases, 11 bases remained unmatched. CDR3 amino acids: CASSLEGISGRWNTQYF. CDR3 sequence (DNA): TGTGCCAGCAGCTTAGAAGGGATTAGCGGGAGGTGGAATACGCAGTATTTT.

The V gene is TRBV19, the J gene TRBJ1-1; TRBD1 matches 8 bases. The CDR3 consists of 16 residues. The junction had 19 bases not matched to a gene; V was cut back by 7 bases and J by 9 bases. Germline lookup yields CDR1 LNHDA and CDR2 SQIVND (reference sequence). The CDR3 DNA reads TGTGCCAGTAACGCGGACAGGGATCGGCCGCGGGCCCAAGCTTTCTTT. Its protein product is CASNADRDRPRAQAFF.

This rearrangement joins TRBV9 to TRBJ2-5; 15 positions agree with TRBD2. In germline, CDR1 is SGDLS, CDR2 YYNGEE. The length of the CDR3 is 15 residues. With 3 bases clipped from V and 5 bases from J, the junction kept 2 bases outside the gene matches. The CDR3 coding sequence is TGTGCCAGCAGCGAAGGACTAGCGGGAGGGGAGACCCAGTACTTC. Its protein is CASSEGLAGGETQYF.

J is TRBJ1-2 and V is TRBV5-6; 9 bases agree with TRBD1. The CDR3 contains 14 residues. V gave up 3 bases and J gave up 4 bases; unmatched junction bases: 4. The germline gives CDR1 SGHDT, CDR2 YYEEEE. CDR3 sequence (DNA): TGTGCCAGCAGCTCAGGACAGGGGTCCTATGGCTACACCTTC. The encoded protein is CASSSGQGSYGYTF.

The V call is TRBV2, the J call TRBJ2-5, with a possible D match to TRBD2 (7 bases). Trimming pared 4 bases from V and 5 bases from J, leaving 14 bases between. In germline, CDR1 is SNHLY, CDR2 FYNNEI. The CDR3 loop spans 14 amino acids. The CDR3 DNA is TGTGCCAGCAGTGCCGGGGGGCGCGGGGAGACCCAGTACTTC. Its translation is CASSAGGRGETQYF.

This chain's CDR3 is CASIRSGETQYF. CDR3 nucleotide sequence: TGTGCCAGCATACGATCCGGAGAGACCCAGTACTTC. The chain joins TRBV6-1 to TRBJ2-5; D unclear. V lost 7 bases to trimming and J lost 4 bases, with 10 bases between them. CDR1 and CDR2 from the germline V gene are MNHNS and SASEGT. The CDR3 sequence is 12 residues long.

The chain joins TRBV7-3 to TRBJ2-7; 7 bases match TRBD1. This CDR3 has 14 amino acids. J lost 2 bases, V lost 5 bases, and 6 bases had no gene match. From germline, CDR1 is SGHTA and CDR2 FQGTGA. DNA of the CDR3: TGTGCCAGCAGCCCGGACAGGCTCACCTACGAGCAGTACTTC. This encodes CASSPDRLTYEQYF.

The rearrangement uses TRBV2 and TRBJ2-7, with D maybe TRBD1 (6 bases). Trimming removed 3 bases at V and 5 bases at J, with 11 bases between. Germline V lookup: CDR1 SNHLY, CDR2 FYNNEI. The CDR3 is 13 residues long. CDR3 sequence reads: CASSDSGVHEQYF. DNA for the CDR3: TGTGCCAGCAGTGATTCAGGGGTCCACGAGCAGTACTTC. The full variable domain, rest sourced from reference TRBV2 and TRBJ2-7, is EPEVTQTPSHQVTQMGQEVILRCVPISNHLYFYWYRQILGQKVEFLVSFYNNEISEKSEIFDDQFSVERPDGSNFTLKIRSTKLEDSAMYFCASSDSGVHEQYFGPGTRLTVT.

The V call is TRBV4-1, the J call TRBJ2-7; either TRBD1 or TRBD2 may fit D (5 bases each). This CDR3 has 14 residues. Germline V gene lookup returns CDR1 MGHRA and CDR2 YSYEKL. Trimming took off 5 bases at V and 3 bases at J, with 14 bases between the two ends. The CDR3 region has the DNA TGCGCCAGCAGCTATCACCGGGACGGCTACGAGCAGTACTTC. This codes for CASSYHRDGYEQYF.

The chain has TRBV28 and TRBJ1-3; 10 bases agree with TRBD1. Germline-derived CDR1 and CDR2 are MDHEN and SYDVKM. The CDR3 extends over 14 amino acids. With V trimmed by 5 bases and J by 7 bases, 5 bases remained unmatched. CDR3: CASSPRDRGNTIYF. The CDR3 bases are TGTGCCAGCAGTCCTCGGGACAGGGGTAACACCATATATTTT.